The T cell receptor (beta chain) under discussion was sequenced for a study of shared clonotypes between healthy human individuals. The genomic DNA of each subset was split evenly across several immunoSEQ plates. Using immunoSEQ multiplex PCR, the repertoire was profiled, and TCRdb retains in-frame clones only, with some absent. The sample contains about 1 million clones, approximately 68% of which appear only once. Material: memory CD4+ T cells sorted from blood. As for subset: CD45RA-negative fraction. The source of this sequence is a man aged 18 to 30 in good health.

CDR3 region: CASILGGSRNTEAFF. The CDR3 nucleotides are TGTGCCAGTATCCTAGGAGGTTCCCGGAACACTGAAGCTTTCTTT. The chain recombines TRBV19 with TRBJ1-1; D gene ambiguous. Trimming removed 7 bases from V and 1 base from J, with 16 bases in between. The CDR3 totals 15 residues. Germline lookup yields CDR1 LNHDA and CDR2 SQIVND (reference sequence).